This TCR beta chain was identified in a study of blood T cells in healthy people across ages. Researchers report isolating at least 7 million PBMCs per sample. Study-wide points: PBMCs went unsorted, and a conclusive naive versus antigen-experienced comparison was therefore prevented. A strong correlation was found between TCR beta diversity and the percentage of naive T cells.

Primers used in a second PCR of about 6 to 11 cycles were a sample-barcoded 5' primer and a J-beta primer mix. Individual samples furnished no less than 3 million CDR3-containing paired-end reads apiece. From the 5' RACE reads, TCRdb called clonotypes with MiXCR, one entry per CDR3 protein. The profile shows about 760,000 distinct CDR3 sequences, roughly three fifths of them singletons. The germline V gene encodes CDR1 SGHTA and CDR2 FQGNSA. This CDR3 has 16 amino acids. With V trimmed by 6 bases and J by 8 bases, 13 bases remained unmatched. Concerning this clonotype: What it binds is unknown.

The sequence was collected from a man aged 35-49 years in good health. Sequencing was performed on blood. The rearrangement links TRBV7-2 to TRBJ2-2; 9 bases fit TRBD1. CDR3 sequence reads: CASREGTGTGPGELFF. In DNA form, the CDR3 reads TGTGCCAGCAGGGAGGGGACAGGGACCGGACCGGGGGAGCTGTTTTTT.